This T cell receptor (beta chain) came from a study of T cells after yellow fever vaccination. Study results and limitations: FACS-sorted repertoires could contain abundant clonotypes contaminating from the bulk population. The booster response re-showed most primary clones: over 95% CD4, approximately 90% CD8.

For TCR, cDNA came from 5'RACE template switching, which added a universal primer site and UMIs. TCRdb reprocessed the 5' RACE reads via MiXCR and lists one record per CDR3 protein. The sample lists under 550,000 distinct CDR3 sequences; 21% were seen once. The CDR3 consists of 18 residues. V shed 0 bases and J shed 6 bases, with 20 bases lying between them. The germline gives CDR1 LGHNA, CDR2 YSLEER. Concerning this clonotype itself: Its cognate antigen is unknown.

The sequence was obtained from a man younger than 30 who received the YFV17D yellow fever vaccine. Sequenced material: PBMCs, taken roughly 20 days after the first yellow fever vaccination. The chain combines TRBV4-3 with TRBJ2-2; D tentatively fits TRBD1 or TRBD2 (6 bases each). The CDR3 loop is CASSQDYGGPGAAGELFF. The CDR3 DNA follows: TGCGCCAGCAGCCAAGATTACGGCGGCCCGGGGGCGGCCGGGGAGCTGTTTTTT.